This TCR beta chain was captured by sequencing in a study of liver allograft versus peripheral blood T cells. Study at large: Intrahepatic T cell receptor repertoires from transplanted livers were compared against repertoires in recipients' peripheral blood.

In this sample, this clonotype is medium-sized. No antigen is known for it. TCRdb re-analysed the reads in MiXCR, keeping a single row per CDR3 protein. Here the sample spans 13,000 or so distinct CDR3 sequences, approximately 17% being singletons. Overall study findings and caveats: Liver allograft and peripheral blood T cell receptor repertoires reportedly differed.

Germline V gene lookup returns CDR1 SGHNT and CDR2 YYREEE (reference sequence). CDR3 length equals 15 residues. Trimming cost V 0 bases and J 3 bases, with 10 bases left between them. The receptor's source is a human patient who had a liver transplant. Some T cells may be transferred from the graft donor. J is TRBJ1-5 and V is TRBV5-4; a possible D gene is TRBD1 (6 bases). In DNA, the CDR3 is TGTGCCAGCAGCTTGGACAGGGCTAACAATCAGCCCCAGCATTTT. It encodes CASSLDRANNQPQHF.